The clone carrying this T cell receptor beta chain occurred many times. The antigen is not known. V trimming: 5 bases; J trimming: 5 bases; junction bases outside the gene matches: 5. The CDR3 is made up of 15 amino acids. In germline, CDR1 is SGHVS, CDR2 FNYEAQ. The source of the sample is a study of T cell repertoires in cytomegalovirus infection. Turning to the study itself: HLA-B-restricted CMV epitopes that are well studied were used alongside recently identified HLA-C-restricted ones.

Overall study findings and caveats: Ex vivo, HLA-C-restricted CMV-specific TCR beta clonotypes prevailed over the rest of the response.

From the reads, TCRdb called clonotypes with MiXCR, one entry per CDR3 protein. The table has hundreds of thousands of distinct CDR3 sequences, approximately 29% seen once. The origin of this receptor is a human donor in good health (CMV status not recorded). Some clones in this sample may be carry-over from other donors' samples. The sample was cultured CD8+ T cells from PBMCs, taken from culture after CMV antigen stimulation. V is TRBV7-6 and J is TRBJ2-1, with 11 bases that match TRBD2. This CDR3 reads CASSGTGLADNEQFF. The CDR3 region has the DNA TGTGCCAGCAGCGGAACGGGACTAGCGGACAATGAGCAGTTCTTC.